One and the same sample provided the 10 T cell receptor beta chains below, sequenced in a study of blood T cell repertoires in COVID-19. TCRdb keeps only in-frame clones here, not all; method: immunoSEQ multiplex PCR. The sample has fewer than 250,000 clones; 86% are singletons. The sample comprised peripheral blood. The receptors come from a woman between 45 and 60 years old with acute or convalescent COVID-19.

The chain joins TRBV27 to TRBJ1-1; D is unclear. In germline, CDR1 is MNHEY, CDR2 SMNVEV (reference sequence). Trimming removed 3 bases from V and 0 bases from J, with 8 bases in between. The CDR3 length is 14 residues. Written as DNA, the CDR3 is TGTGCCAGCAGTTTGTGGGCAATGAACACTGAAGCTTTCTTT. Its protein is CASSLWAMNTEAFF.

The V and J genes are TRBV5-1 and TRBJ1-3; D possibly corresponds to TRBD1 (5 bases). CDR1 is SGHRS, CDR2 YFSETQ, per germline. The CDR3 has 16 residues. The germline V and J ends were trimmed by 0 bases and 0 bases, with 10 bases remaining between them. The CDR3 bases are TGCGCCAGCAGCTTGGGGCCAGGGAACTCTGGAAACACCATATATTTT. It translates to CASSLGPGNSGNTIYF.

This sequence joins TRBV7-9 and TRBJ1-4, with D possibly being TRBD1 (6 bases). Trimming removed 5 bases at V and 4 bases at J, with 11 bases between. The germline CDR1 and CDR2 sequences are SEHNR and FQNEAQ (reference sequence). This CDR3 region has 14 residues. CDR3 protein: CASSETGFNEKLFF. The CDR3 DNA reads as TGTGCCAGCAGCGAGACAGGTTTTAATGAAAAACTGTTTTTT.

This clone occurred a few times. V is TRBV5-1 and J is TRBJ2-1, with TRBD2 matching 8 bases. The ends lost 0 bases at V and 6 bases at J; junction bases unmatched: 5. The germline CDR1 and CDR2 sequences are SGHRS and YFSETQ. The CDR3 is 15 amino acids. The CDR3 bases are TGCGCCAGCAGCTTGGGACTAGCGATGATCAATGAGCAGTTCTTC. It encodes CASSLGLAMINEQFF.

The rearrangement links TRBV11-3 to TRBJ1-1; 9 nucleotides align to TRBD1. Unmatched junction bases numbered 5, after V lost 5 bases and J lost 4 bases. The CDR3 has 14 residues. Germline values: CDR1 SGHNT, CDR2 YENEEA. The chain's CDR3 is CASSPGQGATEAFF. The CDR3 DNA follows: TGTGCCAGCAGCCCGGGACAGGGCGCCACTGAAGCTTTCTTT.

This chain uses TRBV29-1 with TRBJ2-5, with D possibly matching TRBD2 (7 bases). The CDR3 spans 12 residues. V lost 4 bases, J lost 4 bases, and 10 bases lay in between. Germline loops: CDR1 SQVTM, CDR2 ANQGSEA. The CDR3 here is CSVGGGRETQYF. In nucleotides, the CDR3 is TGCAGCGTTGGGGGGGGGCGAGAGACCCAGTACTTC.

This clone appeared once. The gene calls are TRBV7-9 and TRBJ2-1; TRBD2 aligns across 9 bases. V was pared by 4 bases and J by 3 bases, with 4 bases of the junction left unmatched. Germline CDR1 is SEHNR and CDR2 is FQNEAQ (reference sequence). The CDR3 extends over 15 amino acids. Here the CDR3 DNA reads TGTGCCAGCAGCTCGCGGGGGGGCAGCTACAATGAGCAGTTCTTC. Amino acid sequence: CASSSRGGSYNEQFF.

This clone was found a few times. J is TRBJ2-7 and V is TRBV10-2; 8 positions match TRBD2. CDR1 is WSHSY and CDR2 is SAAADI in the germline V gene. This CDR3 is 13 amino acids long. Trimming removed 6 bases from V and 3 bases from J; junction bases left unmatched: 4. CDR3 in DNA: TGCGCCAGCAGACCGGGACTAGACTACGAGCAGTACTTC. It translates to CASRPGLDYEQYF.

The chain links TRBV29-1 to TRBJ1-4; D is undetermined. The CDR3 contains 12 residues. Trimming shortened V by 4 bases and J by 7 bases, and 10 bases separated the two germline ends. CDR1 is SQVTM, CDR2 ANQGSEA, per germline. The CDR3, as DNA: TGCAGCGTTGGGGCAGGTGGTGAAAAACTGTTTTTT. Translation: CSVGAGGEKLFF.

The chain employs TRBV7-2 and TRBJ2-5, with 7 bases that match TRBD2. The junction had 4 bases not matched to a gene; V was cut back by 7 bases and J by 2 bases. There are 13 residues in the CDR3. CDR1 is SGHTA, CDR2 FQGNSA, per germline. The CDR3: CASKRLAQETQYF. The CDR3 DNA sequence: TGTGCCAGCAAAAGACTAGCTCAAGAGACCCAGTACTTC.